The 17 T cell receptor beta chains reported below all come from one sample, sequenced in a study of cytomegalovirus exposure and HLA in healthy donors. 13 Jbeta primers and 60 Vbeta primers were used for the PCR. Using immunoSEQ multiplex PCR, the repertoire was profiled, and TCRdb retains in-frame clones only, with some absent. The sample gives more than 100,000 clones, roughly 80% of which show up once; 2% to 2.5% is in the top ten. The specimen was PBMCs. These receptor sequences come from a young man in good health and CMV-seronegative.

Remarks on this clone: The junction shows a germline mismatch at one end, possibly a read error. This rearrangement joins TRBV6-4 to TRBJ2-6; possibly TRBD1 for D (5 bases). The CDR3 sequence is 15 residues long. Germline-derived CDR1 and CDR2 are MRHNA and SNTAGT. The CDR3: CASQVLRSGANGLTF. The CDR3 DNA sequence: TGTGCCAGCCAGGTCCTTCGCTCTGGGGCCAACGGCCTGACTTTC.

The chain combines TRBV5-1 with TRBJ2-5; a weak D match, TRBD1 (6 bases). The length of the CDR3 is 15 residues. The V end lost 0 bases, the J end lost 3 bases, and 12 bases lay between the germline ends. Germline V gene lookup returns CDR1 SGHRS and CDR2 YFSETQ. The CDR3 sequence is CASSLGGTREETQYF. Written as DNA, the CDR3 is TGCGCCAGCAGCTTGGGAGGGACACGAGAAGAGACCCAGTACTTC.

The gene calls are TRBV30 and TRBJ2-3; TRBD2 matches 12 bases. The J segment lost 9 bases and the V segment lost 2 bases, leaving 3 bases of the junction unmatched. Germline V lookup: CDR1 GTSNPN, CDR2 SVGIG (reference sequence). The CDR3 covers 13 residues. CDR3 nucleotides: TGTGCCTGGAGTTCTAGCGGGGGGGGCACGCAGTATTTT. It encodes CAWSSSGGGTQYF.

CDR3 in amino acids: CASNWGTGEVGNTEAFF. The CDR3 nucleotides read TGTGCCAGCAACTGGGGGACAGGGGAGGTCGGGAACACTGAAGCTTTCTTT. V is TRBV28 and J is TRBJ1-1, with 10 positions matching TRBD1. This CDR3 is built from 17 residues. V shed 7 bases, J shed 1 base, and the junction held 12 bases outside the gene matches. Germline values: CDR1 MDHEN, CDR2 SYDVKM.

The chain is built from TRBV4-3 and TRBJ2-7; 9 bases agree with TRBD1. The CDR3 sequence is 16 residues long. Germline CDR1 reads LGHNA; CDR2 reads YSLEER. The V and J ends lost 1 base and 4 bases, in that order; junction bases with no gene match: 8. The CDR3 loop is CASSQVSGTGKYEQYF. The CDR3 nucleotides read TGCGCCAGCAGCCAAGTTTCCGGGACAGGGAAATACGAGCAGTACTTC.

The rearrangement links TRBV5-1 to TRBJ2-1; TRBD1 agrees at 8 bases. The CDR3 has 16 amino acids. Germline loops: CDR1 SGHRS, CDR2 YFSETQ. J gave up 4 bases and V 3 bases, and 9 bases lay outside the gene matches. The CDR3 nucleotides read TGCGCCAGCAGCTCCGGGACAGGACAGGGATACAATGAGCAGTTCTTC. This gives the protein CASSSGTGQGYNEQFF. Full variable domain (missing parts from reference TRBV5-1 and TRBJ2-1): KAGVTQTPRYLIKTRGQQVTLSCSPISGHRSVSWYQQTPGQGLQFLFEYFSETQRNKGNFPGRFSGRQFSNSRSEMNVSTLELGDSALYLCASSSGTGQGYNEQFFGPGTRLTVL.

This chain uses TRBV29-1 with TRBJ1-2, with 8 bases aligning to TRBD1. The CDR3 totals 15 residues. CDR1 is SQVTM, CDR2 ANQGSEA, per germline. V was clipped by 6 bases and J by 6 bases; unmatched bases: 15. The CDR3 bases are TGCAGCGTCGCCAAGTACACAGGGGGAAGGGATGGCTACACCTTC. Its protein is CSVAKYTGGRDGYTF.

In this sample, this clone turned up a few times. The J gene is TRBJ2-5, the V gene TRBV7-7; weak D call: TRBD2 (6 bases). CDR1 and CDR2 (germline): SSHAT, FNYEAQ (reference sequence). Trimming left V 4 bases short and J 5 bases short, with 23 bases between. The CDR3 is made up of 17 amino acids. CDR3 protein: CASSSGLALFQRETQYF. The CDR3 nucleotides are TGTGCCAGCAGCTCGGGACTTGCACTCTTCCAAAGGGAGACCCAGTACTTC.

The chain uses TRBV4-3 and TRBJ1-2; 7 bases fit TRBD1. Looked up from germline, CDR1 is LGHNA and CDR2 is YSLEER. This CDR3 is built from 16 residues. The V segment lost 0 bases and the J segment 3 bases; nucleotides outside the gene matches: 7. CDR3 nucleotides: TGCGCCAGCAGCCAAGATTTAAGGCAGGGGGACTATGGCTACACCTTC. As protein: CASSQDLRQGDYGYTF.

J is TRBJ2-7 and V is TRBV4-2; a weak D match, TRBD1 (6 bases). Germline V gene sequence: CDR1 LGHNA, CDR2 YNFKEQ. Trimming took off 1 base at V and 4 bases at J, with 14 bases between the two ends. The CDR3 has 15 residues. The CDR3 protein is CASSQVIDRTYEQYF. CDR3 nucleotides: TGTGCCAGCAGCCAAGTAATTGACAGGACTTACGAGCAGTACTTC.

This sequence joins TRBV4-2 and TRBJ2-5, with 7 bases matching TRBD2. CDR1 LGHNA and CDR2 YNFKEQ come from the germline V gene. CDR3 length equals 18 residues. The junction had 12 bases not matched to a gene; V was cut back by 0 bases and J by 2 bases. CDR3 DNA: TGTGCCAGCAGCCAAGAACGGGCTAGCGGCCCCGTACAAGAGACCCAGTACTTC. Translation: CASSQERASGPVQETQYF.

The CDR3 loop is CASSQARGRDGYTF. The CDR3 bases are TGCGCCAGCAGCCAAGCCAGGGGGCGGGATGGCTACACCTTC. The rearrangement uses TRBV4-3 and TRBJ1-2; TRBD1 aligns across 8 bases. CDR1 and CDR2 (germline): LGHNA, YSLEER. V gave up 1 base and J gave up 6 bases; unmatched junction bases: 4. The length of the CDR3 is 14 residues.

The sample holds a few counts of this clone. Other DNA sequences in this specimen translate into the identical CDR3. This rearrangement joins TRBV9 to TRBJ1-1, with D perhaps TRBD1 (6 bases). This CDR3 has 14 residues. The V and J ends lost 2 bases and 1 base respectively, with 9 bases between them. Germline V gives CDR1 SGDLS, CDR2 YYNGEE. The CDR3 DNA is TGTGCCAGCAGCGTGACAGGTGCGAACACTGAAGCTTTCTTT. It codes for CASSVTGANTEAFF.

The rearrangement links TRBV2 to TRBJ2-4; perhaps TRBD1 as D (5 bases). CDR1 and CDR2 (germline): SNHLY, FYNNEI. Trimming shortened V by 3 bases and J by 13 bases, and 16 bases separated the two germline ends. The CDR3 is made up of 13 amino acids. CDR3 sequence (DNA): TGTGCCAGCAGTGACAGGGAAACTGAAAGCCAGTACTTC. Encoded protein: CASSDRETESQYF.

V and J are TRBV10-2 and TRBJ2-1; D may be TRBD1 (5 bases). The CDR3 is made up of 16 amino acids. V lost 6 bases and J lost 0, with 15 bases in between. The germline CDR1 and CDR2 sequences are WSHSY and SAAADI. The CDR3 reads CASRGLQESSYNEQFF. CDR3 bases: TGCGCCAGCAGGGGGTTACAGGAGAGCTCCTACAATGAGCAGTTCTTC.

This clone was found once. CDR3: CASNDLGAETQYF. In DNA form, the CDR3 reads TGTGCCAGCAACGACTTGGGGGCCGAGACCCAGTACTTC. The genes are TRBV28 and TRBJ2-5, with TRBD1 as a possible D gene (6 bases). Trimming removed 7 bases at V and 5 bases at J, with 14 bases between. From germline, CDR1 is MDHEN and CDR2 SYDVKM. The CDR3 runs to 13 residues.

The chain joins TRBV5-1 to TRBJ1-6; possible D gene TRBD1, 6 bases. CDR3 size: 15 residues. Germline V gene data show CDR1 as SGHRS and CDR2 as YFSETQ. V was clipped by 4 bases and J by 5 bases, with 13 bases between them. Here the CDR3 DNA reads TGCGCCAGCAGCGCAACGGACAGTCATAATTCACCCCTCCACTTT. This gives the protein CASSATDSHNSPLHF.